One T cell receptor beta chain is described in this entry. Antigen unknown. The sample comes from a study of siplizumab effects on memory and regulatory T cells. Points from the study as a whole: Naive T cells seemed more diverse than memory cells and seemed major alloresponse contributors. Proliferating Tregs' suppressive function in siplizumab cultures went unconfirmed.

TCRdb's table, derived via immunoSEQ multiplex PCR, lists solely in-frame clones and lacks some. Altogether under 150,000 clones are present, around 94% being singletons, with the ten largest covering around 1.5%. With 3 bases clipped from V and 7 bases from J, the junction kept 8 bases outside the gene matches. CDR1 LNHDA and CDR2 SQIVND come from the germline V gene (reference sequence). There are 15 residues in the CDR3. The clonotype originates from a human donor in good health. Sequenced: non-Treg CD4+ T cells sorted from blood. The V and J genes are TRBV19 and TRBJ2-5; TRBD2 agrees at 10 bases. The CDR3 loop reads CASSIDGTSVGTQYF. In DNA form, the CDR3 reads TGTGCCAGTAGTATTGATGGGACTAGCGTTGGGACCCAGTACTTC. Combining the CDR3 with reference TRBV19 and TRBJ2-5 gives the whole variable domain DGGITQSPKYLFRKEGQNVTLSCEQNLNHDAMYWYRQDPGQGLRLIYYSQIVNDFQKGDIAEGYSVSREKKESFPLTVTSAQKNPTAFYLCASSIDGTSVGTQYFGPGTRLLVL.